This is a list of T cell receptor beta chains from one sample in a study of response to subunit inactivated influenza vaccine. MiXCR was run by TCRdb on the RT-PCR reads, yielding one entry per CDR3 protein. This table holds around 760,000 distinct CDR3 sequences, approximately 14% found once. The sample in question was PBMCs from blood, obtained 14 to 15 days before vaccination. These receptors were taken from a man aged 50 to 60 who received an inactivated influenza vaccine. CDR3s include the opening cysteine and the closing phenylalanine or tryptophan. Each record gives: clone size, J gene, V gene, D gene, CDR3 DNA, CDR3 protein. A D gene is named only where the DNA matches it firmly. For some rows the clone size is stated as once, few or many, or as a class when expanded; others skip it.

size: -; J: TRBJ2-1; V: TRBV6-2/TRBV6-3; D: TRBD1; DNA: TGTGCCAGCAGTTCGACAGGGGGCGGGCAGTTCTTC; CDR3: CASSSTGGGQFF
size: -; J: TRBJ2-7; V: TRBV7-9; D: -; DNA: TGTGCCAGCAGCTTAGCGAGCTTTAGGGACGAGCAGTACTTC; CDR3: CASSLASFRDEQYF
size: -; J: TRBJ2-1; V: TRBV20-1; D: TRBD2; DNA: TGCAGTGCTAGAGTCCCACTAGCGGGAGTATTGGGAGAGCAGTTCTTC; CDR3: CSARVPLAGVLGEQFF
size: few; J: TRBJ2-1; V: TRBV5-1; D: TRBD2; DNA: TGCGCCAGCAGCCCCGGGACTAGTGTTAGGAATGAGCAGTTCTTC; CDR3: CASSPGTSVRNEQFF
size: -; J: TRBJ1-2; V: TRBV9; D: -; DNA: TGTGCCAGCAGCGAGGAGTTTCAAACTACTTTTTATGGTGGCTACACCTTC; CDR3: CASSEEFQTTFYGGYTF
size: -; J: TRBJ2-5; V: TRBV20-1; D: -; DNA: TGCAGTGCTAGTCTGGGGGGGGCCCAAGAGACCCAGTACTTC; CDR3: CSASLGGAQETQYF
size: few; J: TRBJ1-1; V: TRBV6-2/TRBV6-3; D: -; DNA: TGTGCCAGCAGACGGGACACTGATGAAGCTTTCTTT; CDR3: CASRRDTDEAFF
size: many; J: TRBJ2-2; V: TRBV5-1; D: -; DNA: TGTGCCAGCAGTCCGGGACAGAACACCGGGGAGCTGTTTTTT; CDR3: CASSPGQNTGELFF
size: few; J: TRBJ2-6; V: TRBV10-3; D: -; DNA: TGTGCCATCAGTATGGACCCGTCCGCTGGGGCCAACGTCCTGACTTTC; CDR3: CAISMDPSAGANVLTF
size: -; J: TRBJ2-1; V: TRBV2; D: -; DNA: TGTGCCACCAAGTCCGTCACTGAGCAGTTCTTC; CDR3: CATKSVTEQFF
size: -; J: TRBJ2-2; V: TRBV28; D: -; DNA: TGTGCCAGCAGTATATGGACAGTTGGCGGGGAGCTGTTTTTT; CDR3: CASSIWTVGGELFF
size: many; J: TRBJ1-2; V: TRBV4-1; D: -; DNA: TGCGCCAGCAGCCAAGCTGAAATTTTTTATGGCTACACCTTC; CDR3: CASSQAEIFYGYTF
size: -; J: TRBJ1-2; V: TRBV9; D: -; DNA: TGTGCCAGCAGCGTAGGAGGGACTGGCTACACCTTC; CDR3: CASSVGGTGYTF
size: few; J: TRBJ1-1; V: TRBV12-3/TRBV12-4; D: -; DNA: TGTGCCAGCAAGGGGGTGAACACTGAAGCTTTCTTT; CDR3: CASKGVNTEAFF
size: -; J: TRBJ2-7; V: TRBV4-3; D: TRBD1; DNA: TGCGCCAGCAGCCAAGTAGGGGGCTCATTTTACGAGCAGTACTTC; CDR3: CASSQVGGSFYEQYF
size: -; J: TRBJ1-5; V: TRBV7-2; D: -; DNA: TGTGCCAGCAGCTTAGCTGGGGGATACAATCAGCCCCAGCATTTT; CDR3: CASSLAGGYNQPQHF
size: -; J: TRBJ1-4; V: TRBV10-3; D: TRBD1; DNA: TGTGCCATCAAAAGGGGACAGGGAAATGAAAAACTGTTTTTT; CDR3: CAIKRGQGNEKLFF
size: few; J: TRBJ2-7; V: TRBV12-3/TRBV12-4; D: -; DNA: TGTGCCAGCAGTTTGGTGGGGTCCTTCTACGAGCAGTACTTC; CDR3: CASSLVGSFYEQYF
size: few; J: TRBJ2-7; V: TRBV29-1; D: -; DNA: TGCAGCGTTGAAGGGGGGGAAAGGACCTACGAGCAGTACTTC; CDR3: CSVEGGERTYEQYF
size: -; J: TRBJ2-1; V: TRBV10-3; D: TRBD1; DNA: TGTGCCATCTCGGGACAGGCCTACAATGAGCAGTTCTTC; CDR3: CAISGQAYNEQFF
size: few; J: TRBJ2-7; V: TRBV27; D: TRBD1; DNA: TGTGCCAGCAGTTTTACAGGGGGCTACGAGCAGTACTTC; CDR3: CASSFTGGYEQYF
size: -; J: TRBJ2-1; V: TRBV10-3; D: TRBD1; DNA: TGTGCCATCAGCGAACCGGGACAGGGGGCACCAAATGAGCAGTTCTTC; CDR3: CAISEPGQGAPNEQFF
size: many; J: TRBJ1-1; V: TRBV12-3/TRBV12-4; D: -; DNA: TGTGCCAGCAGCCGCCAGGGAGGTATCGCTGAAGCTTTCTTT; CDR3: CASSRQGGIAEAFF
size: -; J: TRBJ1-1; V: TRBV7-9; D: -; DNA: TGTGCCAGCAGCTCCGCCTACTTGAACACTGAAGCTTTCTTT; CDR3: CASSSAYLNTEAFF
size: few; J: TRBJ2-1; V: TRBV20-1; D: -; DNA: TGCAGTGCTAGATGGCCCCCCAACCACAATGAGCAGTTCTTC; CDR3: CSARWPPNHNEQFF
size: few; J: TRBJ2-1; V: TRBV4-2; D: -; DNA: TGTGCCAGCAGCCAAGATCCTTTTAGCGGCTTCTCCTACAATGAGCAGTTCTTC; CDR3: CASSQDPFSGFSYNEQFF
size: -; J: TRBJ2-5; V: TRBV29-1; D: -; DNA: TGCAGCGTCCCTTCGGAGACCCAGTACTTC; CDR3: CSVPSETQYF
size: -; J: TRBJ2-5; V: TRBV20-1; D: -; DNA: TGCAGTGCTAGCGGGGGACGAGGGGGTTTAGATACCCAGTACTTC; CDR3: CSASGGRGGLDTQYF
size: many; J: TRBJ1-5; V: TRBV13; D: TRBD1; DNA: TGTGCCAGCAGCCAACACAGGGGGAGGGGGATATCGAGCAATCAGCCCCAGCATTTT; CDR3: CASSQHRGRGISSNQPQHF
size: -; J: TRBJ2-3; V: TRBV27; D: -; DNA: TGTGCCAGCAGCCCCAAGGGCAGGGTAGCAGATACGCAGTATTTT; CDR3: CASSPKGRVADTQYF
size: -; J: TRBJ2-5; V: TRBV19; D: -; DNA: TGTGCCAGTAGTATAGCTCAAGAGACCCAGTACTTC; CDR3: CASSIAQETQYF
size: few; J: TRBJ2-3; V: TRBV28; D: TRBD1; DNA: TGTGCCAGCAGCACCCCGGGACAGGGGACAGATACGCAGTATTTT; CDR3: CASSTPGQGTDTQYF
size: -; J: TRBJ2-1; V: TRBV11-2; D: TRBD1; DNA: TGTGCCAGCAGCGCACAGGGGGGATCGTACAATGAGCAGTTCTTC; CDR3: CASSAQGGSYNEQFF
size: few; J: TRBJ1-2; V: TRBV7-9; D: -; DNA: TGTGCCAGCACCCTCTTAGACGGGGTTGGCTACACCTTC; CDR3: CASTLLDGVGYTF
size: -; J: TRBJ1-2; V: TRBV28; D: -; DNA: TGTGCCAGCAGTTTATTAGGGAGGTACACCTTC; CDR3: CASSLLGRYTF
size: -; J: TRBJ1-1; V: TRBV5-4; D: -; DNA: TGTGCCAGCAGCGGGGGACACGGGAACACTGAAGCTTTCTTT; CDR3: CASSGGHGNTEAFF
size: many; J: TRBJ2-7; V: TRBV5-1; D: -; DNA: TGCGCCAGCAGCTTTCTGGACTCCTACGAGCAGTACTTC; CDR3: CASSFLDSYEQYF
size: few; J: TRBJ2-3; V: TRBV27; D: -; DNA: TGTGCCAGCAGTTTCGTCGGATCCGCGGCGCAGTATTTT; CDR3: CASSFVGSAAQYF
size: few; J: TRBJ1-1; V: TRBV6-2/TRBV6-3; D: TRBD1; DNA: TGTGCCAGCAGTTATACTTTTCACAGGGGGACCAAGAACACTGAAGCTTTCTTT; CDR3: CASSYTFHRGTKNTEAFF